One T cell receptor beta chain is described in this entry. The data belong to a study of shared clonotypes between healthy human individuals. The germline gives CDR1 MGHRA, CDR2 YSYEKL. The V end lost 5 bases, the J end lost 5 bases, and 18 bases lay between the germline ends. The CDR3 is 16 residues long. Assay execution proceeded at the deep level. Repertoires were generated with immunoSEQ multiplex PCR, while TCRdb's copy carries only in-frame clones and drops some. The table shows 2 million to 2.5 million clones, with approximately 95% occurring only once. The gene calls are TRBV4-1 and TRBJ2-2; D is tentatively TRBD1 or TRBD2 (5 bases each). The clonotype originates from a man aged 18 to 29 in good health. Some clones in this sample may be carry-over from other donors' samples. Input material: naive CD4+ T cells from PBMCs. The subset here: CD45RA+ positively selected. The CDR3 bases are TGCGCCAGCAGCTTCCCGGGGCAAAGGAAAACCGGGGAGCTGTTTTTT. It encodes CASSFPGQRKTGELFF.